These 21 T cell receptor beta chains share one sample of origin, sequenced in a study of a mutant IDH1 vaccine in newly diagnosed glioma. Sample time point: baseline, week 1 (first vaccination visit). Treatment: pre-vaccination baseline after standard-of-care therapy. The repertoire was sequenced with immunoSEQ multiplex PCR; TCRdb's copy has only in-frame clones and lacks some. In the table there are some 60,000 clones, more than 85% of which are singletons. The material sequenced was PBMCs, taken from a glioma patient treated with radiotherapy, temozolomide or both. Receptor source: a man in his fifties or sixties with glioma.

The V gene is TRBV7-2, the J gene TRBJ2-1; D is uncertain. The germline CDR1 and CDR2 sequences are SGHTA and FQGNSA. The V end lost 1 base, the J end lost 6 bases, and 10 bases lay between the germline ends. This CDR3 is 14 amino acids long. CDR3 sequence (DNA): TGTGCCAGCAGCTTAGTGAGCTTGGGCAATGAGCAGTTCTTC. Its translation is CASSLVSLGNEQFF.

The chain employs TRBV4-1 and TRBJ2-5; D tentatively fits TRBD1 or TRBD2 (5 bases each). Germline lookup yields CDR1 MGHRA and CDR2 YSYEKL. CDR3 size: 15 residues. Between the trimmed V and J ends, which lost 4 bases and 2 bases, there was a span of 14 bases. The CDR3 loop is CASSRGHSVQETQYF. Written as DNA, the CDR3 is TGCGCCAGCAGCCGAGGACATAGCGTTCAAGAGACCCAGTACTTC.

This chain joins TRBV15 and TRBJ1-6; D perhaps matches TRBD1 (6 bases). The germline CDR1 and CDR2 sequences are LNHNV and YYDKDF (reference sequence). The ends were cut back, 2 bases at V and 3 bases at J, with 14 bases in the middle. This CDR3 is built from 17 residues. The CDR3 sequence: CATSRTRRTVYNSPLHF. Written as DNA, the CDR3 is TGTGCCACCAGCAGAACCAGGAGGACAGTCTATAATTCACCCCTCCACTTT.

The CDR3 sequence is CASSEGGSSNQPQHF. Here the CDR3 DNA reads TGCGCCAGCAGCGAGGGAGGGTCTAGCAATCAGCCCCAGCATTTT. The chain carries TRBV5-1 and TRBJ1-5, with unresolved D. Trimming shortened V by 4 bases and J by 0 bases, and 11 bases separated the two germline ends. Germline V gene sequence: CDR1 SGHRS, CDR2 YFSETQ. This CDR3 is built from 15 residues. The entire variable domain, with the rest obtained from reference TRBV5-1 and TRBJ1-5, is as follows: KAGVTQTPRYLIKTRGQQVTLSCSPISGHRSVSWYQQTPGQGLQFLFEYFSETQRNKGNFPGRFSGRQFSNSRSEMNVSTLELGDSALYLCASSEGGSSNQPQHFGDGTRLSIL.

V is TRBV11-3 and J is TRBJ2-7; 12 positions agree with TRBD1. V lost 5 bases, J lost 9 bases, and 8 bases stayed unmatched. This CDR3 contains 14 residues. Per germline, CDR1 SGHNT and CDR2 YENEEA. The DNA for the CDR3 is TGTGCCAGCAGCCAGGGACAGGGGGCTTCCCCGCAGTACTTC. Translating gives CASSQGQGASPQYF.

The J gene is TRBJ1-1, the V gene TRBV7-8; the D gene is possibly TRBD1 (6 bases). The ends were cut back, 0 bases at V and 6 bases at J, with 11 bases in the middle. Germline lookup yields CDR1 SGHVS and CDR2 FQNEAQ. This CDR3 has 14 amino acids. CDR3 residues: CASSLAQGSAEAFF. The CDR3 nucleotides read TGTGCCAGCAGCTTAGCTCAGGGGAGCGCTGAAGCTTTCTTT.

This chain uses TRBV30 with TRBJ2-2; the match to TRBD1 covers 9 bases. Germline V gives CDR1 GTSNPN, CDR2 SVGIG (reference sequence). The CDR3 extends over 13 amino acids. Trimming removed 4 bases from V and 6 bases from J; junction bases left unmatched: 3. DNA of the CDR3: TGTGCCTGGAAGGGACAGGGATCCGGGGAGCTGTTTTTT. As protein: CAWKGQGSGELFF.

This chain joins TRBV4-2 and TRBJ1-5, with D maybe TRBD1 (5 bases). CDR1 is LGHNA and CDR2 is YNFKEQ in the germline V gene. V was clipped by 4 bases and J by 2 bases, with 18 bases between them. The CDR3 spans 17 residues. CDR3 bases: TGTGCCAGCAGCCCCGCGCGGCAGGGCTTGGGCAATCAGCCCCAGCATTTT. Translating it yields CASSPARQGLGNQPQHF.

V gene TRBV30 combines with J gene TRBJ2-1; D call uncertain. The CDR3 runs 14 residues. With 3 bases removed from V and 0 bases from J, the gap between germline ends came to 9 bases. Germline-derived CDR1 and CDR2 are GTSNPN and SVGIG (reference sequence). The CDR3 DNA follows: TGTGCCTGGAGGACGAAGAGCTCCTACAATGAGCAGTTCTTC. It codes for CAWRTKSSYNEQFF.

The rearrangement uses TRBV2 and TRBJ2-1, with D perhaps TRBD2 (5 bases). The germline CDR1 and CDR2 sequences are SNHLY and FYNNEI. The CDR3 runs to 13 residues. Deletions cut 6 bases from V and 7 bases from J, with 13 bases between. Here the CDR3 DNA reads TGTGCCAGCAGGGAACTAGTCTCAAATGAGCAGTTCTTC. Its translation: CASRELVSNEQFF.

V is TRBV19 and J is TRBJ1-1; D gene unclear. The CDR3 has 12 amino acids. The V and J ends lost 1 base and 11 bases respectively, with 11 bases between them. CDR1 and CDR2 (germline): LNHDA, SQIVND (reference sequence). The CDR3 protein is CASSIVGPPAFF. The CDR3, as DNA: TGTGCCAGTAGTATAGTCGGCCCCCCGGCTTTCTTT.

The genes are TRBV7-2 and TRBJ2-7; the match to TRBD2 covers 7 bases. Germline V CDR1 and CDR2: SGHTA, FQGNSA. This CDR3 is built from 16 residues. V shed 5 bases, J shed 4 bases, and the junction held 14 bases outside the gene matches. The CDR3 DNA sequence: TGTGCCAGCAGCCCGCAAGGAGCGGGGAGAGGTTACGAGCAGTACTTC. Protein sequence: CASSPQGAGRGYEQYF.

The chain is built from TRBV2 and TRBJ2-1; 9 nucleotides line up with TRBD1. The ends lost 6 bases at V and 5 bases at J; junction bases unmatched: 14. CDR1 is SNHLY, CDR2 FYNNEI, per germline. There are 17 residues in the CDR3. CDR3 sequence: CASRPSPGQGYNNEQFF. CDR3 sequence (DNA): TGTGCCAGCAGACCCTCACCGGGACAGGGATACAACAATGAGCAGTTCTTC.

By frequency in the sample, this clone is medium-sized. V gene TRBV5-1 combines with J gene TRBJ1-1, with D tentatively TRBD1 (6 bases). The CDR3 is 12 residues long. Germline CDR1 reads SGHRS; CDR2 reads YFSETQ. Trimming took 5 bases from V and 5 from J, leaving 10 bases between them. In nucleotides, the CDR3 is TGCGCCAGCAGTAACAGGGTAACTGAAGCTTTCTTT. The encoded protein is CASSNRVTEAFF.

The rearrangement joins TRBV6-5 to TRBJ1-6, with 7 positions matching TRBD1. The V and J ends lost 5 bases and 10 bases, in that order; junction bases with no gene match: 8. Per germline, CDR1 MNHEY and CDR2 SVGAGI. The CDR3 runs 14 residues. CDR3 coding DNA: TGTGCCAGCAGTGTAGACAGGGACGAGTCACCCCTCCACTTT. Translation gives CASSVDRDESPLHF.

V is TRBV7-8 and J is TRBJ1-1, with TRBD1 matching over 9 bases. The V gene end was trimmed by 0 bases and the J gene end by 4 bases; junction bases not matched to a gene: 3. The germline CDR1 and CDR2 sequences are SGHVS and FQNEAQ. The CDR3 totals 15 residues. The CDR3 reads CASSLADRGSTEAFF. The DNA for the CDR3 is TGTGCCAGCAGCTTAGCAGACAGGGGGTCCACTGAAGCTTTCTTT.

V usage is TRBV27 and J usage is TRBJ2-7; maybe TRBD1 (6 bases). This CDR3 region has 14 residues. The germline CDR1 and CDR2 sequences are MNHEY and SMNVEV (reference sequence). Trimming took off 6 bases at V and 2 bases at J, with 14 bases between the two ends. The CDR3 region has the DNA TGTGCCAGCAGGGACAGAACGGTCCCCTACGAGCAGTACTTC. The encoded protein is CASRDRTVPYEQYF.

The sample holds one count of this clone. V gene TRBV19 combines with J gene TRBJ1-5; 9 bases match TRBD1. The CDR3 runs to 16 residues. Germline V gives CDR1 LNHDA, CDR2 SQIVND (reference sequence). With V trimmed by 7 bases and J by 1 base, 8 bases remained unmatched. The CDR3 loop reads CASIDRGGRSNQPQHF. CDR3 DNA sequence: TGTGCCAGTATCGACAGGGGGGGGAGGAGCAATCAGCCCCAGCATTTT.

The chain combines TRBV28 with TRBJ2-7; D not certain. Trimming stripped 5 bases from V and 4 bases from J, with 15 bases between. This CDR3 is 14 amino acids long. CDR1 is MDHEN and CDR2 is SYDVKM in the germline V gene. The CDR3 protein is CASSITHFPYEQYF. CDR3 in DNA: TGTGCCAGCAGTATCACACACTTCCCTTACGAGCAGTACTTC.

The rearrangement joins TRBV5-1 to TRBJ2-6; a weak D match, TRBD1 (6 bases). Germline V gives CDR1 SGHRS, CDR2 YFSETQ. The CDR3 consists of 15 residues. The V and J ends lost 2 bases and 1 base respectively, with 7 bases between them. This CDR3 reads CASSLQGSGANVLTF. As DNA, the CDR3 is TGCGCCAGCAGCTTACAGGGATCTGGGGCCAACGTCCTGACTTTC.

The chain couples TRBV27 to TRBJ2-3; 12 nucleotides agree with TRBD2. J lost 2 bases, V lost 8 bases, and 8 bases had no gene match. This CDR3 has 16 amino acids. Germline V gives CDR1 MNHEY, CDR2 SMNVEV (reference sequence). CDR3 protein: CASLPLAGGPTDTQYF. CDR3 sequence (DNA): TGTGCCAGCCTTCCGCTAGCGGGAGGGCCCACAGATACGCAGTATTTT.